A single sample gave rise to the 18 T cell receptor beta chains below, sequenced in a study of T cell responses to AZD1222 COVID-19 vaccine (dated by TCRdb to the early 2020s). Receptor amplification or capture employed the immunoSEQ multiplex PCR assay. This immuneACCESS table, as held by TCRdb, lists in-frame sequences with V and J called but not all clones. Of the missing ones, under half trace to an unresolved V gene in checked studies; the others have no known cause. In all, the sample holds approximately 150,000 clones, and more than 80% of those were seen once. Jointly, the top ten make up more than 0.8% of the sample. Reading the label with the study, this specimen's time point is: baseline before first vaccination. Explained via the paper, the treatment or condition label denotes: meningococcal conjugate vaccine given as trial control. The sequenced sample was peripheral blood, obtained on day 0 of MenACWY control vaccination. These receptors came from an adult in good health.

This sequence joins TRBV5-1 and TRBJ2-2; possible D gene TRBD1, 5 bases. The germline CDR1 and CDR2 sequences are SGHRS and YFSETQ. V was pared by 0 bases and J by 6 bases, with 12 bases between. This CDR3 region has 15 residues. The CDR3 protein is CASSLGQGIPGELFF. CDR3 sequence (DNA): TGCGCCAGCAGCTTGGGGCAGGGAATTCCCGGGGAGCTGTTTTTT.

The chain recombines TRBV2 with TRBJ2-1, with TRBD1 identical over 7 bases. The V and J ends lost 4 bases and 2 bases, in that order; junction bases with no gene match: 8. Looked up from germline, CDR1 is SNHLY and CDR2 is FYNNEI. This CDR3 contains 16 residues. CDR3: CASSGRQGRAYNEQFF. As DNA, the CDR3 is TGTGCCAGCAGTGGCCGACAGGGTAGGGCCTACAATGAGCAGTTCTTC.

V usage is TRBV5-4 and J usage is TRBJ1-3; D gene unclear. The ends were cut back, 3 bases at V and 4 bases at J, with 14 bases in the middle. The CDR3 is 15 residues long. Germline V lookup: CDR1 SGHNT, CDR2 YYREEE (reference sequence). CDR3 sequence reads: CASSSKTRSGNTIYF. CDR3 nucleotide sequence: TGTGCCAGCAGCTCGAAAACGAGGTCCGGAAACACCATATATTTT.

In nucleotides, the CDR3 is TGTGCCAGCAGTCCTAGGTATGGCTACACCTTC. Translation gives CASSPRYGYTF. V gene TRBV2 combines with J gene TRBJ1-2; D gene unclear. Germline values: CDR1 SNHLY, CDR2 FYNNEI. This CDR3 comprises 11 residues. The V end was cut by 5 bases, the J end by 5 bases, with 6 bases between.

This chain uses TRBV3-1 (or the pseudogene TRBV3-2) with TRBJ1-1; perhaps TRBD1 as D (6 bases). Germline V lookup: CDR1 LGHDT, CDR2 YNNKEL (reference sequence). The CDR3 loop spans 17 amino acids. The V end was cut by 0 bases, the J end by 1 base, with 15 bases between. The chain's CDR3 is CASSQDAGGPKNTEAFF. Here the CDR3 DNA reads TGTGCCAGCAGCCAAGATGCGGGGGGCCCAAAGAACACTGAAGCTTTCTTT.

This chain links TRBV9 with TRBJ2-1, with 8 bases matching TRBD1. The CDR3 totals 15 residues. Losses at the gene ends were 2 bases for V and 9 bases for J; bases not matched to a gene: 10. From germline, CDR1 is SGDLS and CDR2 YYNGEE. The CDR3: CASSVEDRVVSEQFF. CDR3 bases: TGTGCCAGCAGCGTCGAGGACAGGGTCGTGAGTGAGCAGTTCTTC.

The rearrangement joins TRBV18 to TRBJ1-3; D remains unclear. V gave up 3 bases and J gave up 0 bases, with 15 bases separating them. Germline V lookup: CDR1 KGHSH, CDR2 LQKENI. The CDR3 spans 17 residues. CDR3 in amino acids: CASSPNRPESSGNTIYF. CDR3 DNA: TGTGCCAGCTCACCCAACCGGCCGGAAAGCTCTGGAAACACCATATATTTT.

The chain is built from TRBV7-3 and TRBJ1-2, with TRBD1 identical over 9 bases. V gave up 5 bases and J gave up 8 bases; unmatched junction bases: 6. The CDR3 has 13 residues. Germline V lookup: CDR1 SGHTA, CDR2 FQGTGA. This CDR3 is CASSDRGVEGYTF. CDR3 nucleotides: TGTGCCAGCAGCGACAGGGGGGTTGAGGGCTACACCTTC.

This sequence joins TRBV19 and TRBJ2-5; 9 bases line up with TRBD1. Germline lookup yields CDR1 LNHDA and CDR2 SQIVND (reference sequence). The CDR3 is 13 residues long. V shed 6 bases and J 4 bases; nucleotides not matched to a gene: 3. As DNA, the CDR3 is TGTGCCAGTAGAGAACAGGGGGCAGAGACCCAGTACTTC. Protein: CASREQGAETQYF.

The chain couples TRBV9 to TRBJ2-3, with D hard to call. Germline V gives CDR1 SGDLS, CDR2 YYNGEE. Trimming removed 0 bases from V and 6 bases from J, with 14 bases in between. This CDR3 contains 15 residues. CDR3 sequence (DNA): TGTGCCAGCAGCGTAGAGCCCCGCTCGTGGGATACGCAGTATTTT. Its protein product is CASSVEPRSWDTQYF.

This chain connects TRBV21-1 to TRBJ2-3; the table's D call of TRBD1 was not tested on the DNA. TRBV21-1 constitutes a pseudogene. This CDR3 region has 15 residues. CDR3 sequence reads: CASSKGQKRTDTQYF. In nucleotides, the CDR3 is TGTGCCAGCAGCAAGGGACAGAAGAGAACAGATACGCAGTATTTT.

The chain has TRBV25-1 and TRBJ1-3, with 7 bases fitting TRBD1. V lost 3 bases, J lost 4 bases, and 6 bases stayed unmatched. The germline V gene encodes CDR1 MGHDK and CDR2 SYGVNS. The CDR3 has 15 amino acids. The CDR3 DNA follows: TGTGCCAGCAGTGACCCCCGACAGGGCGGAAACACCATATATTTT. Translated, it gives CASSDPRQGGNTIYF.

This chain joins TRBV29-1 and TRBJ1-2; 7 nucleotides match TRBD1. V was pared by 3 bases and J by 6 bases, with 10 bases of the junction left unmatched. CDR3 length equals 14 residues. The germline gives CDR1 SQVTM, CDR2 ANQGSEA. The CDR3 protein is CSVDGETGIDGYTF. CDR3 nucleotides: TGCAGCGTTGACGGGGAGACAGGGATAGATGGCTACACCTTC.

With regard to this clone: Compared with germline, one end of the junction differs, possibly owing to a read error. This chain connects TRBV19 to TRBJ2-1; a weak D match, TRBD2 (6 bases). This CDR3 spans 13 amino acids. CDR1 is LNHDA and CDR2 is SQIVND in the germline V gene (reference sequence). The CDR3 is CASSDGSYNEQFF. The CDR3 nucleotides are TGCGCCTCTAGCGACGGCTCCTACAATGAGCAGTTCTTC. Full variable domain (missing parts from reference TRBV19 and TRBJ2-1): DGGITQSPKYLFRKEGQNVTLSCEQNLNHDAMYWYRQDPGQGLRLIYYSQIVNDFQKGDIAEGYSVSREKKESFPLTVTSAQKNPTAFYLCASSDGSYNEQFFGPGTRLTVL.

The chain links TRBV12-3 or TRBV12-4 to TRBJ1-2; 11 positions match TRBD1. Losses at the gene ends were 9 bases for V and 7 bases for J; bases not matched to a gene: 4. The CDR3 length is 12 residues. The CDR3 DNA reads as TGTGCCAGTGGACAGGGGGCGCTTGGCTACACCTTC. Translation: CASGQGALGYTF.

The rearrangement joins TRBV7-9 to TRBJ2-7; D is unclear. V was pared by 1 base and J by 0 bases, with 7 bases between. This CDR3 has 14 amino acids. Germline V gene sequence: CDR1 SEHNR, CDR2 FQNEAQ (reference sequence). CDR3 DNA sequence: TGTGCCAGCAGCTTAGGGCAGATCTCCTACGAGCAGTACTTC. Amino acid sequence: CASSLGQISYEQYF.

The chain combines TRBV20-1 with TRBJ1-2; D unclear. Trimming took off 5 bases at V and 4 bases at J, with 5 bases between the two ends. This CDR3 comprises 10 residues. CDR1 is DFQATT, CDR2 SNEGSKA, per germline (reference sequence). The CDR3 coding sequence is TGCAGTGCTCCCTCCTATGGCTACACCTTC. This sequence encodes CSAPSYGYTF.

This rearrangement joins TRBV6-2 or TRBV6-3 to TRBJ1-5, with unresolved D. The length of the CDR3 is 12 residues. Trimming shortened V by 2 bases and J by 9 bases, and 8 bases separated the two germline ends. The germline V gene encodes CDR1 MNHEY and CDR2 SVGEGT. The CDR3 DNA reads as TGTGCCAGCAGTTACGGCCCACGGCCCCAGCATTTT. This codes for CASSYGPRPQHF.